This T cell receptor beta chain comes out of a study of human T cells and chemical hapten exposure. Using its own MiXCR run on the RACE reads, TCRdb lists one record per CDR3 protein. Found here are under 400,000 distinct CDR3 sequences, 5% to 6.5% of them singletons; the top ten hold about 2.5%. V lost 1 base and J 7 bases, leaving 17 bases between the germline ends. The CDR3 loop spans 16 amino acids. The germline gives CDR1 MGHRA, CDR2 YSYEKL. As to time point: pre-sensitization, week 0. As to treatment: therapeutic diphenylcyclopropenone sensitization with weekly scalp DPC. Sequences were derived from whole blood, sampled in connection with sensitization to the hapten diphenylcyclopropenone (DPC). This chain connects TRBV4-1 to TRBJ2-1, with D tentatively TRBD2 (5 bases). The receptor was isolated from a woman between 50 and 59 years old with alopecia areata. Some clones in this sample may be carry-over from other donors' samples. The CDR3 nucleotides are TGCGCCAGCAGCCAAGCTTCCCAGAGACCGGGGAATGAGCAGTTCTTC. It encodes CASSQASQRPGNEQFF.